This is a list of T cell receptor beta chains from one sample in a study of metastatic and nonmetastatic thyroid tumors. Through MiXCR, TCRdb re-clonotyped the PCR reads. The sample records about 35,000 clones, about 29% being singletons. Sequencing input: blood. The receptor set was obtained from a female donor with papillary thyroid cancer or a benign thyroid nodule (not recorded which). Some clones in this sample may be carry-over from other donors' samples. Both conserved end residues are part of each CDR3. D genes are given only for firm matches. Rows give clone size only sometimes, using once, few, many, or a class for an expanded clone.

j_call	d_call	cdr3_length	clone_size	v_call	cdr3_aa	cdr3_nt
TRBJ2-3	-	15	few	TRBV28	CASIGLWGVTDTQYF	TGTGCCAGCATTGGTCTTTGGGGGGTGACGGATACGCAGTATTTT
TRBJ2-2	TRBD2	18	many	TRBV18	CASSPKGLAGTNTGELFF	TGTGCCAGCTCACCAAAAGGACTAGCGGGGACGAACACCGGGGAGCTGTTTTTT
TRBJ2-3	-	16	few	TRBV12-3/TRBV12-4	CASSLLRGIAADTQYF	TGTGCCAGCAGTCTCCTAAGAGGGATTGCTGCAGATACGCAGTATTTT
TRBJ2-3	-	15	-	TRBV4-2	CASSHDAGEGGTQYF	TGTGCCAGCAGCCACGACGCCGGTGAGGGCGGTACGCAGTATTTT
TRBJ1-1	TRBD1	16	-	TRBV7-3	CTSTPGTGGAFTEAFF	TGTACCAGCACCCCCGGTACAGGGGGCGCATTCACTGAAGCTTTCTTT
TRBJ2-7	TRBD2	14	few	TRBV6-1	CASILGLAVYEQYF	TGTGCCAGCATATTGGGACTAGCTGTTTACGAGCAGTACTTC
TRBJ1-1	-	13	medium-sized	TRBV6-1	CASSSNTGTEAFF	TGTGCCAGCAGTAGTAACACCGGCACTGAAGCTTTCTTT
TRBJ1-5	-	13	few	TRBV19	CASTDCGGQPQHF	TGTGCCAGTACCGACTGTGGAGGTCAGCCCCAGCATTTT
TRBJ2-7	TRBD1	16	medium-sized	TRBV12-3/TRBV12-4	CASSFGQTGKFYEQYF	TGTGCCAGCAGTTTCGGGCAGACAGGGAAATTCTACGAGCAGTACTTC
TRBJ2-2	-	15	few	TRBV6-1	CASSELAGGHGDLFF	TGTGCCAGCAGTGAACTAGCTGGAGGGCACGGGGATCTGTTTTTT
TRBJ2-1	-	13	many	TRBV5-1	CASSFQGWNEQFF	TGCGCCAGCAGCTTCCAGGGTTGGAATGAGCAGTTCTTC
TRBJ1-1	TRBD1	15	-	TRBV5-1	CASSLVRLTGPEAFF	TGCGCCAGCAGCTTGGTCCGTTTGACAGGGCCTGAAGCTTTCTTT
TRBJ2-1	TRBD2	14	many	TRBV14	CASSQALAGVEQFF	TGTGCCAGCAGCCAAGCTCTAGCGGGGGTTGAGCAGTTCTTC
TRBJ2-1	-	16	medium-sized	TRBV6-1	CASSHYWDLPENEQFF	TGTGCCAGCAGCCACTATTGGGACCTCCCCGAGAATGAGCAGTTCTTC
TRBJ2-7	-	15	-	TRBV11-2	CASSLGFVGTYEQYF	TGTGCCAGCAGCTTAGGTTTTGTGGGGACCTACGAGCAGTACTTC
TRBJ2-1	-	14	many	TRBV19	CASSIAGDNNEQFF	TGTGCCAGTAGTATAGCGGGAGACAACAATGAGCAGTTCTTC
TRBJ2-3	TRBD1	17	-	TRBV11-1	CASSFGQPGQGSDTQYF	TGTGCCAGCAGCTTCGGACAACCGGGACAGGGATCAGATACGCAGTATTTT
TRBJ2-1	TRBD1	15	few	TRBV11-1	CASSGGTGSYNEQFF	TGTGCCAGCAGCGGAGGGACAGGGTCTTACAATGAGCAGTTCTTC
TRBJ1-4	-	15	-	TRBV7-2	CASSVSGKPGEKLFF	TGTGCCAGCAGCGTATCCGGGAAACCGGGGGAAAAACTGTTTTTT
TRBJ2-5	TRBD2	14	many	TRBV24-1	CATSSRLAGETQYF	TGTGCCACCAGCTCTAGACTAGCGGGAGAGACCCAGTACTTC
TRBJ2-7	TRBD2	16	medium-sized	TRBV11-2	CASSLILIAGPYEQYF	TGTGCCAGCAGCTTAATTCTGATAGCGGGTCCCTACGAGCAGTACTTC
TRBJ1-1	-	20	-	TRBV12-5	CASGLVPWVGAGWMNTEAFF	TGTGCTAGTGGTTTGGTTCCTTGGGTGGGGGCAGGGTGGATGAACACTGAAGCTTTCTTT
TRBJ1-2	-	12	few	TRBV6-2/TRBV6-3	CASSSNREGYTF	TGTGCCAGCAGTTCCAACAGGGAAGGCTACACCTTC
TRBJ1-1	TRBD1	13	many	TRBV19	CASRDRPNTEAFF	TGTGCCAGTCGGGACAGGCCGAACACTGAAGCTTTCTTT
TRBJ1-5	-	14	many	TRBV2	CASSDPPSNQPQHF	TGTGCCAGCAGTGACCCCCCTAGCAATCAGCCCCAGCATTTT
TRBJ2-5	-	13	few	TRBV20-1	CSASTGPQETQYF	TGCAGTGCTTCGACGGGCCCGCAAGAGACCCAGTACTTC
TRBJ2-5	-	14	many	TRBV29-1	CSVELRDNQETQYF	TGCAGCGTTGAACTCCGAGACAACCAAGAGACCCAGTACTTC
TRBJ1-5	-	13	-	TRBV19	CASSMGRGQPQHF	TGTGCCAGTAGTATGGGGCGCGGTCAGCCCCAGCATTTT
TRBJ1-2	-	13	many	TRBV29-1	CSVVESTTYGYTF	TGCAGCGTTGTTGAATCGACGACCTATGGCTACACCTTC
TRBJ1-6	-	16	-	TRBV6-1	CASRLTAPSYNSPLHF	TGTGCCAGCAGACTTACAGCTCCCTCCTATAATTCACCCCTCCACTTT
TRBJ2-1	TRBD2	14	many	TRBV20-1	CSAPTSGEDNEQFF	TGCAGTGCCCCGACTAGCGGGGAGGACAATGAGCAGTTCTTC
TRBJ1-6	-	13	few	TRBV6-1	CAIGRGQGSPLYF	TGTGCCATCGGACGGGGGCAAGGTTCACCCCTCTACTTT
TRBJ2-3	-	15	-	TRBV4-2	CASSPGRGGADPQYF	TGTGCCAGCAGCCCGGGGCGCGGTGGCGCAGATCCGCAGTATTTT
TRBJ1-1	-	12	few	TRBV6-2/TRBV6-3	CASSWSRAEDFF	TGTGCCAGCAGTTGGTCCAGGGCTGAAGATTTCTTT
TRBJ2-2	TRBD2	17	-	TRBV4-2	CASSQGHGREGDGELFF	TGTGCCAGCAGCCAAGGCCATGGCCGGGAGGGAGACGGGGAGCTGTTTTTT
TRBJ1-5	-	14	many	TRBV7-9	CASSLHDSNQPQHF	TGTGCCAGCAGCTTACATGATAGCAATCAGCCCCAGCATTTT
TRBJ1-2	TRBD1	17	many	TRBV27	CASSSTGTGGAWYGYTF	TGTGCCAGCAGTTCTACCGGGACAGGGGGCGCATGGTATGGCTACACCTTC
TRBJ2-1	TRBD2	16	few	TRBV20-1	CSARDLASGGANEQFF	TGCAGTGCTAGAGATCTCGCTAGCGGGGGGGCGAATGAGCAGTTCTTC
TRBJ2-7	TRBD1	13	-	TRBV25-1	CASSYPGTDEQYF	TGTGCCAGCAGTTACCCCGGGACAGACGAGCAGTACTTC
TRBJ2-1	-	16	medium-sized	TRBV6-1	CASSESPGSSYNEQFF	TGTGCCAGCAGTGAAAGTCCGGGTAGCTCCTACAATGAGCAGTTCTTC
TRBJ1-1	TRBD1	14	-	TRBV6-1	CASSEYGQGFWAFF	TGTGCCAGCAGTGAATATGGACAGGGGTTCTGGGCTTTCTTT
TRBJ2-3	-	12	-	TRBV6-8	CASSYFRDTQYF	TGCGCCAGCAGTTATTTTCGTGATACCCAGTATTTT
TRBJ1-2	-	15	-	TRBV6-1	CASSERGILGYGYTF	TGTGCCAGCAGTGAAAGGGGAATTTTGGGTTATGGCTACACCTTC
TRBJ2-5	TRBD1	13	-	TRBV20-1	CSAKTGGLETQYF	TGCAGTGCTAAGACAGGGGGCCTGGAGACCCAGTACTTC
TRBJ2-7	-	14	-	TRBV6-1	CASSEAESSYEQYF	TGTGCCAGCAGTGAAGCGGAAAGCTCCTACGAGCAGTACTTC
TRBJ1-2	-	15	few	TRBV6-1	CASGAGGANNYGYTF	TGTGCCAGCGGCGCGGGGGGAGCGAATAACTATGGCTACACCTTC
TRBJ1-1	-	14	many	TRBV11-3	CASSFRGMNTEAFF	TGTGCCAGCAGCTTCCGGGGGATGAACACTGAAGCTTTCTTT
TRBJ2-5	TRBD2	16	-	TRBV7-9	CASSKGGTSGSQTQYF	TGTGCCAGCAGCAAAGGAGGGACTAGCGGGAGTCAGACCCAGTACTTC
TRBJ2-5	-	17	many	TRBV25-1	CASSESKHGPDQETQYF	TGTGCCAGCAGTGAAAGTAAACACGGGCCGGACCAAGAGACCCAGTACTTC
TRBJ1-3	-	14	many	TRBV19	CASSPPDSGNTIYF	TGTGCCAGTAGTCCCCCAGACTCTGGAAACACCATATATTTT
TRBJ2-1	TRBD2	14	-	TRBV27	CASSNGLAGNEQFF	TGTGCCAGCAGTAACGGACTAGCGGGCAATGAGCAGTTCTTC
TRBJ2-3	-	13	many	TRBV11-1	CASTIAGTDTQYF	TGTGCCAGCACCATAGCTGGCACAGATACGCAGTATTTT
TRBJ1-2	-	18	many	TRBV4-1	CASSQEGARGDLNYGYTF	TGCGCCAGCAGCCAAGAGGGGGCCAGGGGTGACCTTAACTATGGCTACACCTTC